The 21 T cell receptor beta chains presented below share a single source sample, sequenced in a study of shared clonotypes between healthy human individuals. TCRdb's table, derived via immunoSEQ multiplex PCR, lists solely in-frame clones and lacks some. The table includes roughly 810,000 clones, just over 95% detected once. CD45RO-negative cells were positively selected for CCR7, leaving out terminally differentiated effector memory CD45RA+ cells. The material sequenced was naive CD8+ T cells sorted from blood. The receptors shown here come from a man younger than 45 in good health.

The chain has TRBV4-1 and TRBJ2-7, with D unclear. In germline, CDR1 is MGHRA, CDR2 YSYEKL. V was shortened by 2 bases and J by 3 bases, with 14 bases between the two germline ends. This CDR3 spans 15 amino acids. The CDR3 DNA reads as TGCGCCAGCAGCCAATCCCAACTGGCGCGCTACGAGCAGTACTTC. Translated: CASSQSQLARYEQYF.

The chain uses TRBV6-1 and TRBJ2-5, with TRBD2 matching over 10 bases. The length of the CDR3 is 15 residues. The germline gives CDR1 MNHNS, CDR2 SASEGT. V gave up 7 bases and J gave up 5 bases; unmatched junction bases: 10. CDR3 residues: CASTIQAGGHETQYF. The CDR3 DNA follows: TGTGCCAGCACAATTCAAGCGGGAGGGCACGAGACCCAGTACTTC.

This clone was observed a single time. The chain links TRBV14 to TRBJ2-4; D gene ambiguous. Per the germline V gene, CDR1 is SGHDN and CDR2 is FVKESK. This CDR3 comprises 15 residues. With 1 base removed from V and 0 bases from J, the gap between germline ends came to 7 bases. The CDR3 is CASSQGGLAKNIQYF. Written as DNA, the CDR3 is TGTGCCAGCAGCCAAGGGGGTTTAGCCAAAAACATTCAGTACTTC.

This sequence joins TRBV27 and TRBJ2-7, with D perhaps TRBD2 (5 bases). The CDR3 length is 15 residues. V lost 7 bases and J 0 bases, leaving 16 bases between the germline ends. Germline loops: CDR1 MNHEY, CDR2 SMNVEV (reference sequence). CDR3 bases: TGTGCCAGCATCGCCGGGGTGGAAAGCTCCTACGAGCAGTACTTC. Translating gives CASIAGVESSYEQYF.

V and J are TRBV4-3 and TRBJ2-1, with a weak D call TRBD2 (6 bases). V was pared by 4 bases and J by 0 bases, with 16 bases between. The CDR3 consists of 17 residues. Germline V gives CDR1 LGHNA, CDR2 YSLEER. CDR3: CASSPGLPRSSYNEQFF. CDR3 sequence (DNA): TGCGCCAGCAGCCCGGGACTGCCCAGAAGCTCCTACAATGAGCAGTTCTTC.

This clone has more than one count but fewer than ten. V usage is TRBV21-1 and J usage is TRBJ1-2; the D segment call TRBD1 is taken from the table without a DNA check. TRBV21-1 is assigned pseudogene status. The CDR3 has 16 residues. The CDR3 loop is CASSKVGPGCYSGYTF. CDR3 nucleotide sequence: TGTGCCAGCAGCAAAGTGGGTCCAGGTTGCTACTCTGGCTACACCTTC.

Comments on this clone: Other nucleotide sequences in the sample specify the same CDR3. This chain joins TRBV7-8 and TRBJ2-7; D is perhaps TRBD1 or TRBD2 (5 bases each). The ends were cut back, 0 bases at V and 2 bases at J, with 8 bases in the middle. CDR1 and CDR2 from the germline V gene are SGHVS and FQNEAQ. CDR3 length: 14 residues. CDR3 in amino acids: CASSLAGETYEQYF. CDR3 nucleotides: TGTGCCAGCAGCTTAGCAGGGGAGACCTACGAGCAGTACTTC.

The chain uses TRBV29-1 and TRBJ2-3, with 7 nucleotides matching TRBD2. CDR3 length: 14 amino acids. V trimming: 6 bases; J trimming: 2 bases; junction bases outside the gene matches: 8. Per the germline V gene, CDR1 is SQVTM and CDR2 is ANQGSEA. DNA of the CDR3: TGCAGCGTGTCGACTAGCCGGGCCACAGATACGCAGTATTTT. Amino acids: CSVSTSRATDTQYF.

The genes are TRBV12-5 and TRBJ2-7; 7 positions match TRBD1. V was clipped by 5 bases and J by 7 bases; unmatched bases: 17. CDR3 length equals 16 residues. Germline V gene data show CDR1 as LGHNT and CDR2 as FRNRAP. The CDR3 protein is CASGPATGVGCCEQYF. For the CDR3, the DNA is TGTGCTAGTGGTCCCGCCACAGGGGTTGGGTGTTGTGAGCAGTACTTC.

V gene TRBV4-1 combines with J gene TRBJ2-3, with D possibly called TRBD1 or TRBD2 (5 bases each). CDR3 length equals 16 residues. Germline V gene lookup returns CDR1 MGHRA and CDR2 YSYEKL. V lost 0 bases, J lost 7 bases, and 17 bases lay in between. The CDR3 DNA reads TGCGCCAGCAGCCAAGAAGGACCGGGGCAGGGATATACGCAGTATTTT. Its translation is CASSQEGPGQGYTQYF.

The V and J genes are TRBV15 and TRBJ2-1; 10 nucleotides line up with TRBD2. Trimming took 6 bases from V and 4 from J; bases not matched to a gene: 3. This CDR3 comprises 14 residues. The germline V gene has CDR1 LNHNV and CDR2 YYDKDF (reference sequence). In DNA form, the CDR3 reads TGTGCCACCAGAAAGACTAGCGGGTACAATGAGCAGTTCTTC. It specifies CATRKTSGYNEQFF.

The V gene is TRBV6-5, the J gene TRBJ2-1; possibly TRBD1 for D (6 bases). The CDR3 has 13 amino acids. The germline gives CDR1 MNHEY, CDR2 SVGAGI. Trimming removed 5 bases from V and 5 bases from J, with 10 bases in between. The CDR3 here is CASSPDSNNEQFF. The DNA of the CDR3 is TGTGCCAGCAGTCCGGACAGCAACAATGAGCAGTTCTTC.

This chain connects TRBV10-3 to TRBJ1-3; tentative D call: TRBD1 (6 bases). Germline CDR1 reads ENHRY; CDR2 reads SYGVKD. This CDR3 is 15 amino acids long. Trimming left V 9 bases short and J 0 bases short, with 15 bases between. CDR3 sequence reads: CAIEDRFHSGNTIYF. The CDR3 region has the DNA TGTGCCATTGAGGACAGATTCCACTCTGGAAACACCATATATTTT.

DNA for the CDR3: TGTGCCAGCAGCCCCACTAGCGGGAGCGACAATGAGCAGTTCTTC. Its protein product is CASSPTSGSDNEQFF. This chain links TRBV7-2 with TRBJ2-1; 11 bases line up with TRBD2. V shed 5 bases, J shed 5 bases, and the junction held 5 bases outside the gene matches. Germline lookup yields CDR1 SGHTA and CDR2 FQGNSA. There are 15 residues in the CDR3.

The chain uses TRBV2 and TRBJ2-7, with TRBD1 as a possible D gene (6 bases). This CDR3 contains 15 residues. V was pared by 3 bases and J by 3 bases, with 15 bases between. The V gene's germline CDR1 is SNHLY and CDR2 FYNNEI. CDR3 sequence: CASSDNRAIDYEQYF. CDR3 bases: TGTGCCAGCAGTGACAACAGGGCGATAGACTACGAGCAGTACTTC.

CDR3 sequence: CASSQGFTSWAYEQFF. For the CDR3, the DNA is TGCGCCAGCAGCCAAGGGTTTACTAGCTGGGCGTATGAGCAGTTCTTC. The chain joins TRBV4-1 to TRBJ2-1; D possibly corresponds to TRBD2 (6 bases). This CDR3 is 16 amino acids long. From germline, CDR1 is MGHRA and CDR2 YSYEKL. V was shortened by 1 base and J by 8 bases, with 18 bases between the two germline ends.

This chain links TRBV29-1 with TRBJ2-3, with 8 nucleotides matching TRBD2. CDR1 SQVTM and CDR2 ANQGSEA come from the germline V gene. CDR3 size: 16 residues. V shed 3 bases and J 4 bases; nucleotides not matched to a gene: 12. As DNA, the CDR3 is TGCAGCGTTGAGGAGTGGCTAGCGGGTGATTCAGATACGCAGTATTTT. Translation: CSVEEWLAGDSDTQYF.

A single count supports this clone. This chain links TRBV7-2 with TRBJ1-3, with D uncertain. V lost 10 bases and J 4 bases, leaving 11 bases between the germline ends. Germline V gene sequence: CDR1 SGHTA, CDR2 FQGNSA. CDR3 length equals 12 residues. The CDR3 loop is CAIWTFGNTIYF. The CDR3 DNA is TGTGCCATTTGGACGTTCGGAAACACCATATATTTT.

J is TRBJ2-7 and V is TRBV28; TRBD2 matches at 9 bases. CDR1 MDHEN and CDR2 SYDVKM come from the germline V gene. This CDR3 has 17 residues. The CDR3 sequence is CATLSGASGTSSYEQYF. In nucleotides, the CDR3 is TGTGCAACCTTGTCCGGGGCTAGCGGGACTAGCTCCTACGAGCAGTACTTC. Full variable domain (remainder filled in from reference TRBV28 and TRBJ2-7): DVKVTQSSRYLVKRTGEKVFLECVQDMDHENMFWYRQDPGLGLRLIYFSYDVKMKEKGDIPEGYSVSREKKERFSLILESASTNQTSMYLCATLSGASGTSSYEQYFGPGTRLTVT.

The CDR3 here is CASIRGSYGYTF. DNA of the CDR3: TGTGCCAGCATACGGGGTAGCTATGGCTACACCTTC. V is TRBV6-1 and J is TRBJ1-2; D ambiguous. This CDR3 region has 12 residues. Trimming shortened V by 7 bases and J by 4 bases, and 10 bases separated the two germline ends. CDR1 MNHNS and CDR2 SASEGT come from the germline V gene.

The V and J genes are TRBV7-2 and TRBJ1-2; D not certain. Germline V gene lookup returns CDR1 SGHTA and CDR2 FQGNSA. V lost 4 bases and J 8 bases, leaving 11 bases between the germline ends. The CDR3 has 12 amino acids. The CDR3 bases are TGTGCCAGCAGCTCGGGTCGGATGGGCTACACCTTC. This codes for CASSSGRMGYTF. Drawing the rest from reference TRBV7-2 and TRBJ1-2, the complete variable domain is GAGVSQSPSNKVTEKGKDVELRCDPISGHTALYWYRQSLGQGLEFLIYFQGNSAPDKSGLPSDRFSAERTGGSVSTLTIQRTQQEDSAVYLCASSSGRMGYTFGSGTRLTVV.